What follows are 5 T cell receptor beta chains derived from one specimen sequenced in a study of cytotoxic CD8 clonotypes in ibrutinib-treated CLL. Profiling relied on immunoSEQ multiplex PCR, and the TCRdb table lists in-frame clones only, not all of them. Here the sample spans tens of thousands of clones, around 69% being singletons. The sequencing here drew on PBMCs, taken at disease progression, from a patient treated with ibrutinib. The receptors stem from a human donor with chronic lymphocytic leukemia.

The gene calls are TRBV7-9 and TRBJ1-5; weak D call: TRBD1 (5 bases). CDR1 and CDR2 from the germline V gene are SEHNR and FQNEAQ (reference sequence). The CDR3 spans 14 residues. V was cut by 1 base and J by 3 bases, with 7 bases left in between. In DNA form, the CDR3 reads TGTGCCAGCAGCTTAGGAGGGGTCAATCAGCCCCAGCATTTT. Translation: CASSLGGVNQPQHF.

V usage is TRBV6-6 and J usage is TRBJ2-5; D might be TRBD1 (6 bases). Germline CDR1 reads MNHNY; CDR2 reads SVGAGI (reference sequence). Deletions cut 1 base from V and 5 bases from J, with 11 bases between. The length of the CDR3 is 14 residues. The CDR3 sequence is CASSYFTGKETQYF. In DNA form, the CDR3 reads TGTGCCAGCAGTTACTTTACAGGGAAGGAGACCCAGTACTTC.

The chain couples TRBV9 to TRBJ2-3; TRBD2 is a possible D gene (6 bases). Between the trimmed V and J ends, which lost 3 bases and 3 bases, there was a span of 14 bases. Looked up from germline, CDR1 is SGDLS and CDR2 is YYNGEE. This CDR3 has 15 residues. The CDR3 reads CASSATSFGTDTQYF. CDR3 nucleotide sequence: TGTGCCAGCAGCGCCACTAGCTTTGGAACAGATACGCAGTATTTT.

V usage is TRBV19 and J usage is TRBJ1-1, with D perhaps TRBD1 (5 bases). Germline CDR1 reads LNHDA; CDR2 reads SQIVND (reference sequence). Trimming removed 1 base at V and 4 bases at J, with 10 bases between. The CDR3 runs 14 residues. The CDR3 loop reads CASSIGGAATEAFF. The CDR3 bases are TGTGCCAGTAGTATAGGGGGCGCGGCCACTGAAGCTTTCTTT. Using reference TRBV19 and TRBJ1-1 for the parts outside the CDR3, the full variable domain is DGGITQSPKYLFRKEGQNVTLSCEQNLNHDAMYWYRQDPGQGLRLIYYSQIVNDFQKGDIAEGYSVSREKKESFPLTVTSAQKNPTAFYLCASSIGGAATEAFFGQGTRLTVV.

The CDR3 spells CASSHQDQGAFGTGELFF. The CDR3 DNA is TGTGCCAGCAGCCATCAGGACCAGGGGGCATTTGGCACCGGGGAGCTGTTTTTT. V is TRBV9 and J is TRBJ2-2; 8 bases are a match to TRBD1. Trimming removed 4 bases from V and 4 bases from J; junction bases left unmatched: 15. Germline V gene sequence: CDR1 SGDLS, CDR2 YYNGEE. The CDR3 has 18 amino acids. Looking up the rest from reference TRBV9 and TRBJ2-2 gives the full variable domain: DSGVTQTPKHLITATGQRVTLRCSPRSGDLSVYWYQQSLDQGLQFLIQYYNGEERAKGNILERFSAQQFPDLHSELNLSSLELGDSALYFCASSHQDQGAFGTGELFFGEGSRLTVL.